Below, 13 T cell receptor beta chains from the same sample are listed, as sequenced in a study of blood T cell repertoires in COVID-19. Sequencing was performed with immunoSEQ multiplex PCR; in TCRdb, only in-frame clones are kept and a portion is missing. The sample holds about 110,000 clones, approximately 83% seen once. The sample taken for sequencing was peripheral blood. The receptors derive from a woman aged 65 to 85 with acute or convalescent COVID-19.

V is TRBV2 and J is TRBJ2-1; TRBD2 matches 10 bases. CDR3 length: 16 residues. CDR1 is SNHLY, CDR2 FYNNEI, per germline. V lost 6 bases and J lost 5; bases outside the gene matches: 10. CDR3 amino acids: CASSFDRTSGHNEQFF. CDR3 nucleotide sequence: TGTGCCAGCAGCTTTGACAGGACTAGCGGCCACAATGAGCAGTTCTTC.

The chain combines TRBV7-9 with TRBJ1-4; tentative D call: TRBD1 (6 bases). This CDR3 spans 13 amino acids. CDR1 SEHNR and CDR2 FQNEAQ come from the germline V gene (reference sequence). Trimming removed 10 bases at V and 4 bases at J, with 13 bases between. CDR3 coding DNA: TGTGCCAAACAGGACAGTTTTAATGAAAAACTGTTTTTT. Protein: CAKQDSFNEKLFF.

V gene TRBV28 combines with J gene TRBJ2-3, with D possibly being TRBD2 (6 bases). Between the trimmed V and J ends, which lost 5 bases and 1 base, there was a span of 16 bases. CDR1 and CDR2 (germline): MDHEN, SYDVKM. This CDR3 region has 16 residues. CDR3 sequence: CASSPAGTGGTDTQYF. CDR3 nucleotide sequence: TGTGCCAGCAGTCCAGCAGGGACGGGAGGCACAGATACGCAGTATTTT.

The rearrangement joins TRBV5-1 to TRBJ2-7, with 11 positions matching TRBD1. The CDR3 extends over 14 amino acids. From germline, CDR1 is SGHRS and CDR2 YFSETQ. V was clipped by 4 bases and J by 4 bases; unmatched bases: 4. The CDR3 DNA is TGCGCCAGCAGCCCTGGGACAGGGGGATACGAGCAGTACTTC. Protein sequence: CASSPGTGGYEQYF.

The V gene is TRBV28, the J gene TRBJ2-2; 8 nucleotides align to TRBD2. The trim removed 8 bases at V and 6 bases at J, leaving 8 bases unmatched. The germline V gene has CDR1 MDHEN and CDR2 SYDVKM. CDR3 length equals 14 residues. The CDR3 loop reads CASLGRGAPGELFF. The CDR3 DNA reads as TGTGCCAGCCTAGGGCGGGGGGCGCCCGGGGAGCTGTTTTTT. Full variable domain (missing parts from reference TRBV28 and TRBJ2-2): DVKVTQSSRYLVKRTGEKVFLECVQDMDHENMFWYRQDPGLGLRLIYFSYDVKMKEKGDIPEGYSVSREKKERFSLILESASTNQTSMYLCASLGRGAPGELFFGEGSRLTVL.

The chain recombines TRBV7-6 with TRBJ2-2; maybe TRBD1 (6 bases). The ends were cut back, 5 bases at V and 2 bases at J, with 12 bases in the middle. The germline V gene has CDR1 SGHVS and CDR2 FNYEAQ. This CDR3 has 15 amino acids. In DNA, the CDR3 is TGTGCCAGCAGCCCCAGGGGTTACAACACCGGGGAGCTGTTTTTT. This encodes CASSPRGYNTGELFF. The full variable domain, its missing parts supplied by reference TRBV7-6 and TRBJ2-2, is GAGVSQSPRYKVTKRGQDVALRCDPISGHVSLYWYRQALGQGPEFLTYFNYEAQQDKSGLPNDRFSAERPEGSISTLTIQRTEQRDSAMYRCASSPRGYNTGELFFGEGSRLTVL.

This chain connects TRBV10-3 to TRBJ1-6; tentative D call: TRBD1 (6 bases). This CDR3 is built from 18 residues. V shed 3 bases and J shed 0 bases, with 15 bases lying between them. Germline-derived CDR1 and CDR2 are ENHRY and SYGVKD. The CDR3 coding sequence is TGTGCCATCAGTGACCAACGCGACAGGAGCTCCTATAATTCACCCCTCCACTTT. As protein: CAISDQRDRSSYNSPLHF.

The chain couples TRBV5-8 to TRBJ2-4, with TRBD2 as a possible D gene (5 bases). CDR1 SGHTS and CDR2 YDEGEE come from the germline V gene. V was clipped by 4 bases and J by 0 bases, with 5 bases between them. The CDR3 extends over 13 amino acids. The CDR3 sequence: CASSREAKNIQYF. CDR3 DNA: TGTGCCAGCAGCCGGGAAGCCAAAAACATTCAGTACTTC.

In its sample, this clone was seen a few times. In DNA form, the CDR3 reads TGTGCCAGCAGCTTAGGACAGCCGAATGCGAATTCACCCCTCCACTTT. Translating gives CASSLGQPNANSPLHF. J is TRBJ1-6 and V is TRBV5-4; D perhaps matches TRBD1 (6 bases). Trimming shortened V by 2 bases and J by 7 bases, and 16 bases separated the two germline ends. CDR1 is SGHNT and CDR2 is YYREEE in the germline V gene (reference sequence). The CDR3 covers 16 residues.

V is TRBV2 and J is TRBJ1-3; the match to TRBD1 covers 9 bases. Per germline, CDR1 SNHLY and CDR2 FYNNEI. The V and J ends lost 8 bases and 2 bases, in that order; junction bases with no gene match: 4. The CDR3 runs 14 residues. CDR3 amino acids: CASSGQGPGNTIYF. CDR3 nucleotide sequence: TGTGCCAGCTCGGGACAGGGCCCTGGAAACACCATATATTTT.

This chain joins TRBV6-5 and TRBJ1-1; 8 positions agree with TRBD1. The germline gives CDR1 MNHEY, CDR2 SVGAGI. V gave up 0 bases and J gave up 6 bases; unmatched junction bases: 6. This CDR3 is 15 amino acids long. The CDR3 protein is CASSYSGQGFAEAFF. CDR3 nucleotides: TGTGCCAGCAGTTACTCCGGACAGGGTTTCGCTGAAGCTTTCTTT.

This chain uses TRBV19 with TRBJ2-3; 8 bases line up with TRBD1. Looked up from germline, CDR1 is LNHDA and CDR2 is SQIVND (reference sequence). The V segment lost 3 bases and the J segment 1 base; nucleotides outside the gene matches: 3. The CDR3 covers 15 residues. CDR3: CASSIRGPGTDTQYF. DNA of the CDR3: TGTGCCAGTAGTATCAGGGGGCCGGGCACAGATACGCAGTATTTT. Based on the CDR3 plus reference TRBV19 and TRBJ2-3, the full variable domain is DGGITQSPKYLFRKEGQNVTLSCEQNLNHDAMYWYRQDPGQGLRLIYYSQIVNDFQKGDIAEGYSVSREKKESFPLTVTSAQKNPTAFYLCASSIRGPGTDTQYFGPGTRLTVL.

The chain links TRBV6-5 to TRBJ2-7; D unclear. The CDR3 is 14 amino acids. Trimming took 1 base from V and 6 from J, leaving 13 bases between them. Germline CDR1 is MNHEY and CDR2 is SVGAGI. The DNA of the CDR3 is TGTGCCAGCAGTTACTTTGGGCTTTCCCGCGAGCAGTACTTC. Translating gives CASSYFGLSREQYF.